The rows below give T cell receptor beta chains drawn from one sample of a study of T-cell reconstitution after alpha-beta-depleted transplantation in children. MiXCR, run by TCRdb on the PCR reads, gives a single entry per CDR3 protein. This sample has about 980,000 distinct CDR3 sequences; roughly 29% occur once, and the top ten carry 25% to 35%. The source was PBMCs, mostly from graft donor cells, collected 360 days after TCRalphabeta/CD19-depleted stem cell transplant. The receptors were gathered from a boy under two years old who had a stem cell transplant for SCID, so the T cells may come from the graft donor. The CDR3 runs from the conserved cysteine through the conserved F or W.

CDR3 protein: CASATPGLPNTGELFF
V gene: TRBV5-1

CDR3 protein: CASSQDRTGETDTQYF
V gene: TRBV4-2

CDR3 protein: CASSRILQETQYF
V gene: TRBV4-1

CDR3 protein: CASSQEAGGHYEQYF
V gene: TRBV4-3

CDR3 protein: CASSQDKRLTQETQYF
V gene: TRBV4-1

CDR3 protein: CSARAPRGTDTQYF
V gene: TRBV20-1

CDR3 protein: CATSPGVLGTGQYF
V gene: TRBV15

CDR3 protein: CASSLAPAGGNHSTGELFF
V gene: TRBV5-4

CDR3 protein: CASSIAPSGGYEQYF
V gene: TRBV19

CDR3 protein: CASSLSGQGAGPQHF
V gene: TRBV7-8

CDR3 protein: CASSLVVITANYGYTF
V gene: TRBV7-9

CDR3 protein: CASSAPGLGWDEQFF
V gene: TRBV5-6

CDR3 protein: CASSWTSGGGVTDTQYF
V gene: TRBV7-2

CDR3 protein: CASSLPGLAGVNTGELFF
V gene: TRBV12-3/TRBV12-4

CDR3 protein: CASSVGRAAHEQFF
V gene: TRBV9

CDR3 protein: CASSLGGKNTGELFF
V gene: TRBV5-1

CDR3 protein: CASSQAWGGKETQYF
V gene: TRBV4-3

CDR3 protein: CASNSPGQLSYEQYF
V gene: TRBV5-5

CDR3 protein: CASSYTYGQGRIMAQHF
V gene: TRBV6-5

CDR3 protein: CAITRDRGSTEAFF
V gene: TRBV10-3